These 27 T cell receptor beta chains originate from one sample sequenced in a study of shared clonotypes between healthy human individuals. Clones were read by immunoSEQ multiplex PCR, and TCRdb kept only the in-frame ones, dropping some. The data contain approximately 500,000 clones, around 80% of them singletons. The source material was PBMCs. These receptors all stem from a woman aged 35 to 49 in good health. Some clones in this sample may be carry-over from other donors' samples.

The rearrangement uses TRBV7-9 and TRBJ2-7; D perhaps matches TRBD1 (5 bases). CDR1 is SEHNR and CDR2 is FQNEAQ in the germline V gene (reference sequence). The V end was cut by 1 base, the J end by 6 bases, with 7 bases between. The CDR3 has 12 amino acids. CDR3 bases: TGTGCCAGCAGCTTAGTAGGGGTCGAGCAGTACTTC. Amino acids: CASSLVGVEQYF.

The rearrangement joins TRBV5-1 to TRBJ2-4, with D hard to call. V was pared by 4 bases and J by 1 base, with 15 bases between. Per germline, CDR1 SGHRS and CDR2 YFSETQ. The CDR3 consists of 16 residues. The CDR3 DNA follows: TGCGCCAGCAGCGTGGGTTCGGTCGGGGCCAAAAACATTCAGTACTTC. This gives the protein CASSVGSVGAKNIQYF. The full variable domain, with the rest looked up from reference TRBV5-1 and TRBJ2-4, is KAGVTQTPRYLIKTRGQQVTLSCSPISGHRSVSWYQQTPGQGLQFLFEYFSETQRNKGNFPGRFSGRQFSNSRSEMNVSTLELGDSALYLCASSVGSVGAKNIQYFGAGTRLSVL.

In this sample, this clone turned up once. The CDR3 is CASSLAGGLSDTQYF. CDR3 DNA sequence: TGTGCCAGCAGTCTAGCGGGAGGGTTATCAGATACGCAGTATTTT. This sequence joins TRBV7-2 and TRBJ2-3, with 12 positions matching TRBD2. The CDR3 runs to 15 residues. V dropped 6 bases and J dropped 4; count of bases not matched to a gene: 5. Germline values: CDR1 SGHTA, CDR2 FQGNSA.

This chain uses TRBV7-9 with TRBJ2-5, with 8 bases lining up with TRBD1. The length of the CDR3 is 15 residues. The germline V gene encodes CDR1 SEHNR and CDR2 FQNEAQ (reference sequence). After removal of 1 base from V and 5 bases from J, the junction contained 6 bases not matched to a gene. In DNA, the CDR3 is TGTGCCAGCAGCTTAGGGTCAGGGGGCTGGGAGACCCAGTACTTC. Encoded protein: CASSLGSGGWETQYF.

This rearrangement joins TRBV7-2 to TRBJ2-7; 9 bases are a match to TRBD2. The CDR3 spans 17 residues. The V segment lost 3 bases and the J segment 2 bases; nucleotides outside the gene matches: 11. Germline lookup yields CDR1 SGHTA and CDR2 FQGNSA. The CDR3 nucleotides read TGTGCCAGCAGCTTGGGGCTAGCGGGGACTATAGCCTACGAGCAGTACTTC. Protein: CASSLGLAGTIAYEQYF.

The genes are TRBV2 and TRBJ2-5, with 8 bases matching TRBD1. The CDR3 has 11 amino acids. Germline lookup yields CDR1 SNHLY and CDR2 FYNNEI. Losses at the gene ends were 10 bases for V and 5 bases for J; bases not matched to a gene: 3. CDR3 in amino acids: CATGGFETQYF. In nucleotides, the CDR3 is TGTGCCACAGGGGGCTTTGAGACCCAGTACTTC.

V gene TRBV6-5 combines with J gene TRBJ1-4; TRBD1 matches at 8 bases. With 2 bases clipped from V and 8 bases from J, the junction kept 7 bases outside the gene matches. CDR1 MNHEY and CDR2 SVGAGI come from the germline V gene. The CDR3 consists of 15 residues. In DNA, the CDR3 is TGTGCCAGCAGTTACCGACAGGGGCTGGGGGAAAAACTGTTTTTT. The encoded protein is CASSYRQGLGEKLFF.

V is TRBV28 and J is TRBJ2-1, with 9 bases lining up with TRBD2. The V and J ends lost 8 bases and 7 bases, in that order; junction bases with no gene match: 12. This CDR3 is built from 15 residues. The germline V gene encodes CDR1 MDHEN and CDR2 SYDVKM. The DNA for the CDR3 is TGTGCCAGCGGATACGATAGCGGGAGTATAAATGAGCAGTTCTTC. Its translation: CASGYDSGSINEQFF.

This clone came up a few times. J is TRBJ2-1 and V is TRBV7-3; D is uncertain. The CDR3 runs 15 residues. Germline V gene data show CDR1 as SGHTA and CDR2 as FQGTGA. V lost 4 bases and J 4 bases, leaving 14 bases between the germline ends. DNA of the CDR3: TGTGCCAGCAGCTCCCGCCTAGGAGCTTACAATGAGCAGTTCTTC. Amino acids: CASSSRLGAYNEQFF.

The chain links TRBV4-3 to TRBJ2-1; a weak D match, TRBD1 (6 bases). Germline V gene lookup returns CDR1 LGHNA and CDR2 YSLEER. V was cut by 5 bases and J by 0 bases, with 8 bases left in between. The CDR3 consists of 14 residues. The CDR3 DNA is TGCGCCAGCAGCGAGGACAGCTCCTACAATGAGCAGTTCTTC. Translating gives CASSEDSSYNEQFF.

This chain joins TRBV2 and TRBJ1-2, with D perhaps TRBD1 (5 bases). This CDR3 region has 14 residues. Germline V gene lookup returns CDR1 SNHLY and CDR2 FYNNEI. V lost 6 bases and J 2 bases, leaving 13 bases between the germline ends. CDR3 in amino acids: CASSLRDANYGYTF. The CDR3 DNA follows: TGTGCCAGCAGCCTCCGGGACGCCAACTATGGCTACACCTTC. Looking up the rest from reference TRBV2 and TRBJ1-2 gives the full variable domain: EPEVTQTPSHQVTQMGQEVILRCVPISNHLYFYWYRQILGQKVEFLVSFYNNEISEKSEIFDDQFSVERPDGSNFTLKIRSTKLEDSAMYFCASSLRDANYGYTFGSGTRLTVV.

The chain recombines TRBV7-9 with TRBJ1-2; unclear D gene. Trimming cost V 2 bases and J 4 bases, with 11 bases left between them. CDR1 is SEHNR, CDR2 FQNEAQ, per germline (reference sequence). The CDR3 is 14 residues long. CDR3 amino acids: CASSLMGPTYGYTF. CDR3 nucleotide sequence: TGTGCCAGCAGCTTAATGGGCCCCACCTATGGCTACACCTTC.

The chain carries TRBV29-1 and TRBJ2-7; D gene ambiguous. This CDR3 has 12 amino acids. In germline, CDR1 is SQVTM, CDR2 ANQGSEA. The germline V and J ends were trimmed by 4 bases and 3 bases, with 10 bases remaining between them. The CDR3, as DNA: TGCAGCGTTGTATCGGACGGCTACGAGCAGTACTTC. It yields the protein CSVVSDGYEQYF.

The CDR3 reads CASSLGGRSTDTQYF. CDR3 coding DNA: TGTGCCAGCAGCTTGGGCGGGAGGAGCACAGATACGCAGTATTTT. The chain uses TRBV5-6 and TRBJ2-3; TRBD2 agrees at 8 bases. Germline V gene sequence: CDR1 SGHDT, CDR2 YYEEEE. With 0 bases clipped from V and 0 bases from J, the junction kept 0 bases outside the gene matches. The CDR3 has 15 residues.

This chain joins TRBV5-4 and TRBJ2-2, with D uncertain. This CDR3 is built from 13 residues. Trimming left V 5 bases short and J 3 bases short, with 8 bases between. Germline CDR1 SGHNT, CDR2 YYREEE (reference sequence). CDR3 amino acids: CASRLEYTGELFF. The CDR3 DNA sequence: TGTGCCAGCAGACTGGAATACACCGGGGAGCTGTTTTTT.

The gene calls are TRBV5-1 and TRBJ1-2; D call uncertain. The CDR3 contains 14 residues. Germline V gives CDR1 SGHRS, CDR2 YFSETQ. V was shortened by 1 base and J by 5 bases, with 12 bases between the two germline ends. Here the CDR3 reads CASSLPQPSYGYTF. CDR3 nucleotides: TGCGCCAGCAGCTTGCCACAACCCTCATATGGCTACACCTTC.

The chain uses TRBV9 and TRBJ2-1; 7 nucleotides align to TRBD1. This CDR3 region has 16 residues. J was trimmed by 4 bases and V by 6 bases; bases with no gene match: 13. Germline assignment: CDR1 SGDLS and CDR2 YYNGEE. The CDR3 sequence is CASTRQGYAGYNEQFF. For the CDR3, the DNA is TGTGCCAGCACCCGACAGGGATACGCCGGGTACAATGAGCAGTTCTTC.

Remarks on this clone: Other nucleotide sequences in the sample specify the same CDR3. The chain is built from TRBV2 and TRBJ2-2, with 8 positions matching TRBD1. Germline loops: CDR1 SNHLY, CDR2 FYNNEI. Losses at the gene ends were 6 bases for V and 5 bases for J; bases not matched to a gene: 2. The CDR3 spans 13 residues. The CDR3, as DNA: TGTGCCAGCAGCGACAGGGGAACCGGGGAGCTGTTTTTT. Protein: CASSDRGTGELFF.

This clone has only a few counts. The genes are TRBV7-9 and TRBJ1-2, with D possibly matching TRBD1 (5 bases). V was shortened by 8 bases and J by 0 bases, with 16 bases between the two germline ends. Germline-derived CDR1 and CDR2 are SEHNR and FQNEAQ (reference sequence). The CDR3 extends over 15 amino acids. CDR3 in amino acids: CASGDRRGANYGYTF. The CDR3 DNA follows: TGTGCCAGCGGAGACAGACGGGGGGCTAACTATGGCTACACCTTC.

This clone has just a few counts. V gene TRBV7-5 combines with J gene TRBJ2-3; TRBD2, the D gene given by the table, was not confirmed from the DNA. TRBV7-5 corresponds to a pseudogene. This CDR3 has 16 residues. CDR3: CARSILAGGYTDTQYF. The CDR3 bases are TGTGCCAGAAGCATACTAGCGGGAGGGTACACAGATACGCAGTATTTT.

In its sample, this clone was seen once. The chain carries TRBV5-5 and TRBJ2-3, with a possible D match to TRBD1 (6 bases). V lost 4 bases, J lost 6 bases, and 12 bases lay in between. Germline loops: CDR1 SGHKS, CDR2 YYEKEE (reference sequence). CDR3 length: 13 residues. The CDR3 spells CASSPNTGDTQYF. CDR3 coding DNA: TGTGCCAGCAGCCCAAACACAGGGGATACGCAGTATTTT.

The DNA of the CDR3 is TGCGCCAGCAGCTTGGACAGGGGGTACCAAGAGACCCAGTACTTC. Amino acids: CASSLDRGYQETQYF. V usage is TRBV5-1 and J usage is TRBJ2-5; TRBD1 aligns across 8 bases. Losses at the gene ends were 0 bases for V and 0 bases for J; bases not matched to a gene: 1. The CDR3 length is 15 residues. CDR1 is SGHRS and CDR2 is YFSETQ in the germline V gene.

The V gene is TRBV7-2, the J gene TRBJ2-5, with D unresolved. The germline V gene has CDR1 SGHTA and CDR2 FQGNSA. V lost 6 bases, J lost 5 bases, and 16 bases lay in between. The CDR3 runs to 14 residues. DNA for the CDR3: TGTGCCAGCAGGAAGAAGGTGGGTGGGGAGACCCAGTACTTC. Translated: CASRKKVGGETQYF.

This CDR3 reads CASSLGLAGLAEQYF. DNA for the CDR3: TGTGCCAGCAGCTTAGGTCTAGCGGGTCTTGCCGAGCAGTACTTC. The chain joins TRBV13 to TRBJ2-7; 8 bases map to TRBD2. Germline CDR1 PRHDT, CDR2 FYEKMQ (reference sequence). Trimming removed 0 bases from V and 6 bases from J; junction bases left unmatched: 7. The CDR3 length is 15 residues.

This clone has a handful of counts. The chain joins TRBV4-1 to TRBJ2-5; weak D call: TRBD1 (7 bases). Per germline, CDR1 MGHRA and CDR2 YSYEKL. With 0 bases removed from V and 4 bases from J, the gap between germline ends came to 12 bases. This CDR3 contains 15 residues. For the CDR3, the DNA is TGCGCCAGCAGCCAAGAGCAGGGGGAGGTAGAGACCCAGTACTTC. Translation: CASSQEQGEVETQYF.

This rearrangement joins TRBV19 to TRBJ2-7, with a weak D call TRBD2 (6 bases). Trimming left V 4 bases short and J 7 bases short, with 17 bases between. Germline V gene data show CDR1 as LNHDA and CDR2 as SQIVND (reference sequence). This CDR3 has 14 amino acids. CDR3 in amino acids: CASSTGTSPGEQYF. Here the CDR3 DNA reads TGTGCCAGTAGTACAGGGACTTCTCCGGGGGAGCAGTACTTC.

Concerning this clone itself: It may be a read error: a sequence one base away is much more abundant. The sample contains more than one DNA sequence encoding this CDR3. V and J are TRBV11-2 and TRBJ2-7; 8 positions match TRBD1. With 3 bases clipped from V and 5 bases from J, the junction kept 6 bases outside the gene matches. The CDR3 totals 14 residues. Germline values: CDR1 SGHAT, CDR2 FQNNGV. In DNA form, the CDR3 reads TGTGCCAGCAGCTTTAGGACAGGGCAGGACGAGCAGTACTTC. Translated: CASSFRTGQDEQYF.